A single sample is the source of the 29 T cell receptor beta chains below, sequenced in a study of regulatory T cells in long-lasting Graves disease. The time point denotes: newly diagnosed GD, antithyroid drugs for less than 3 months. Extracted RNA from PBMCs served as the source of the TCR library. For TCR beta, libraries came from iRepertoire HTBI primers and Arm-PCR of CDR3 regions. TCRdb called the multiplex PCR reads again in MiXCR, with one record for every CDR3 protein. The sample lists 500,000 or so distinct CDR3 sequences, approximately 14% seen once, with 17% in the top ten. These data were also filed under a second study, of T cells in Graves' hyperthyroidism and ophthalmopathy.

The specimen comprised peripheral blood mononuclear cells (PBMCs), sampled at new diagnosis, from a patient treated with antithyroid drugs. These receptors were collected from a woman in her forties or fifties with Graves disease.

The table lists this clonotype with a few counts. The CDR3 nucleotides are TGTGCCAGCAGTGAAGGGGACAGGGTTATCGACGAGCAGTACTTC. Protein: CASSEGDRVIDEQYF. The chain joins TRBV6-2 or TRBV6-3 to TRBJ2-7, with 9 bases matching TRBD1. Germline V gene data show CDR1 as MNHEY and CDR2 as SVGEGT. The CDR3 runs 15 residues. J gave up 5 bases and V 5 bases, and 10 bases lay outside the gene matches.

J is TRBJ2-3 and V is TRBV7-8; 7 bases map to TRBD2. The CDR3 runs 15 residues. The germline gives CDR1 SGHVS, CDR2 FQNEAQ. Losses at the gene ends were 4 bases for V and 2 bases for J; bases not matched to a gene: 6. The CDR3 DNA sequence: TGTGCCAGCAGCTCTCAGGGAGGGTTCACAGATACGCAGTATTTT. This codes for CASSSQGGFTDTQYF.

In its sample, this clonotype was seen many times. CDR3 region: CASSLDRGRARNEQFF. Here the CDR3 DNA reads TGTGCCAGCAGCTTAGATCGAGGGAGGGCCCGGAATGAGCAGTTCTTC. The chain uses TRBV11-2 and TRBJ2-1, with 7 bases matching TRBD2. Germline V gene data show CDR1 as SGHAT and CDR2 as FQNNGV. The CDR3 loop spans 16 amino acids. V lost 0 bases and J lost 7; bases outside the gene matches: 9.

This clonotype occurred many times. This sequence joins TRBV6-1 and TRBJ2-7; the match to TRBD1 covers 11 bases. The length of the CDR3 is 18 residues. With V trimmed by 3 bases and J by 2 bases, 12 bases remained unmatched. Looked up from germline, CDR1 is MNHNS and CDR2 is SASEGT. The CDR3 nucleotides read TGTGCCAGCAGTGACGGTGTCAGGGGACAGGGGGGGACCTACGAGCAGTACTTC. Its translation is CASSDGVRGQGGTYEQYF.

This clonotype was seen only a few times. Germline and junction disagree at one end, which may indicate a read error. The CDR3 spells CASSLLGEGPYNEQFF. DNA of the CDR3: TGTGCTAGCAGCTTACTAGGAGAGGGCCCATACAATGAGCAGTTCTTC. The rearrangement links TRBV7-3 to TRBJ2-1, with D perhaps matching TRBD2 (5 bases). The CDR3 runs to 16 residues. Germline V gene sequence: CDR1 SGHTA, CDR2 FQGTGA.

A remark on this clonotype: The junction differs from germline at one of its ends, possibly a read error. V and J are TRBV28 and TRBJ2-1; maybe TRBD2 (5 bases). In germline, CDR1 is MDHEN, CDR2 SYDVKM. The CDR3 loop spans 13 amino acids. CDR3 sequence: CASSFTRFGERFF. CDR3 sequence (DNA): TGTGCCAGCAGTTTTACTAGGTTCGGTGAGCGGTTCTTC.

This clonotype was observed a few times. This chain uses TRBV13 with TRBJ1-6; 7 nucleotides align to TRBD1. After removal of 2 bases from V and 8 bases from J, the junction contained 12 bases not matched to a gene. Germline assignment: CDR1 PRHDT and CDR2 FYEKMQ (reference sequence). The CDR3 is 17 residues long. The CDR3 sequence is CASSLRAGTVGYSPLHF. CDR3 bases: TGTGCCAGCAGCTTACGGGCAGGGACAGTGGGGTATTCACCCCTCCACTTT.

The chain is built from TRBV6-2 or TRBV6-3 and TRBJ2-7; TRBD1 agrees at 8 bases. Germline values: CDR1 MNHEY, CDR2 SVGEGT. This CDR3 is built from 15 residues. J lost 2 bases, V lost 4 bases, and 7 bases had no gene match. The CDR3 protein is CASSSPTGAPYEQYF. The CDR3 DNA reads TGTGCCAGCAGTTCTCCGACAGGGGCCCCCTACGAGCAGTACTTC.

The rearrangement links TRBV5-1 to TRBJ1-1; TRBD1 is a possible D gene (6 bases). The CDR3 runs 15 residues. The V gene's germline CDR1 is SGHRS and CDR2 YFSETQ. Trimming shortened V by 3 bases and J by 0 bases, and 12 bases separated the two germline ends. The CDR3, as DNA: TGCGCCAGCAGCTACCCAGGGGAACTGAACACTGAAGCTTTCTTT. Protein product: CASSYPGELNTEAFF. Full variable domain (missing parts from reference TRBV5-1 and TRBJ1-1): KAGVTQTPRYLIKTRGQQVTLSCSPISGHRSVSWYQQTPGQGLQFLFEYFSETQRNKGNFPGRFSGRQFSNSRSEMNVSTLELGDSALYLCASSYPGELNTEAFFGQGTRLTVV.

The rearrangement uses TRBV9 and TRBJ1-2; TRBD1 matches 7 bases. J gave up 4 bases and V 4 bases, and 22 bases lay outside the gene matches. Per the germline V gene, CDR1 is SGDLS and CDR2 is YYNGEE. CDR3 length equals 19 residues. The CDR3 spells CASSTYPGMGQLRSYGYTF. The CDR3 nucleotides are TGTGCCAGCAGCACTTACCCGGGGATGGGACAGCTAAGAAGCTATGGCTACACCTTC.

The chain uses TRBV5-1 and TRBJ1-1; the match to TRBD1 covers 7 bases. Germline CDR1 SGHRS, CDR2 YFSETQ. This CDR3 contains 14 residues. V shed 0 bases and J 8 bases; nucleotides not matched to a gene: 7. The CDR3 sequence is CASSLALQGTEAFF. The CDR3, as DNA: TGCGCCAGCAGCTTGGCTCTACAGGGGACGGAAGCTTTCTTT.

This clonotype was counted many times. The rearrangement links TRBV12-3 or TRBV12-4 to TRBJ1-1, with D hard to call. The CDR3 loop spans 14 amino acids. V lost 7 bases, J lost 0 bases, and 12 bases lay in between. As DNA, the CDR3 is TGTGCCAGCACTTACTCTCTAGTGAACACTGAAGCTTTCTTT. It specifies CASTYSLVNTEAFF.

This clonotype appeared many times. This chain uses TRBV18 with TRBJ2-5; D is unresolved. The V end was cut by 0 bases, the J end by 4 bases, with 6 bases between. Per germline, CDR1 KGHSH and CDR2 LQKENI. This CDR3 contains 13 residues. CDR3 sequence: CASSPPDLETQYF. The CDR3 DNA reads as TGTGCCAGCTCACCACCCGATCTAGAGACCCAGTACTTC.

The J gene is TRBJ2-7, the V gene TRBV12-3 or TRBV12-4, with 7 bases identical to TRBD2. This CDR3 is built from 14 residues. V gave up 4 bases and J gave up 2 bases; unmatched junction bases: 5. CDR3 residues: CASSWGLTTYEQYF. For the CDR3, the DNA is TGTGCCAGCAGTTGGGGACTAACCACCTACGAGCAGTACTTC.

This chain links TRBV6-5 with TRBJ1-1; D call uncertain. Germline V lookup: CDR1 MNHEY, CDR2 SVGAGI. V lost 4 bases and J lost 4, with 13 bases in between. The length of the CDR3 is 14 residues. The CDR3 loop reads CASSSDSSLTEAFF. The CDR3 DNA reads TGTGCCAGCAGTTCGGACTCATCTCTCACTGAAGCTTTCTTT.

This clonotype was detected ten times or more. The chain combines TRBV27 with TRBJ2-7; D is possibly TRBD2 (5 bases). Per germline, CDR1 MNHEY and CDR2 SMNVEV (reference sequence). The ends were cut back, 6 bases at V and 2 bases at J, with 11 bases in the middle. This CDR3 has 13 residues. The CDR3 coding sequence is TGTGCCAGCAGGGCAACCGGGGCCTACGAGCAGTACTTC. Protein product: CASRATGAYEQYF.

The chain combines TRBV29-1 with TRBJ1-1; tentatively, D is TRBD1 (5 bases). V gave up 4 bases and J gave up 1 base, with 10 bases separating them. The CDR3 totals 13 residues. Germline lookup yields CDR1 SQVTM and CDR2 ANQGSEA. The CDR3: CSVVRGANTEAFF. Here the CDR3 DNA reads TGCAGCGTTGTGAGGGGCGCGAACACTGAAGCTTTCTTT.

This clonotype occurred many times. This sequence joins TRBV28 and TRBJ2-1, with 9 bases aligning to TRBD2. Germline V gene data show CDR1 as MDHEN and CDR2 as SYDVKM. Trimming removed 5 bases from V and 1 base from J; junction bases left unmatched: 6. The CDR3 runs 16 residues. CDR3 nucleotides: TGTGCCAGCAGTCCCGGACTAGCGAAATCCTACAATGAGCAGTTCTTC. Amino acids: CASSPGLAKSYNEQFF.

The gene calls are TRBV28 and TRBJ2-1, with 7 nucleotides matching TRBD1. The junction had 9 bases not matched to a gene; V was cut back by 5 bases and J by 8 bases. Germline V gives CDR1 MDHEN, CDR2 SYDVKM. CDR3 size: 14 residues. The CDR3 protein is CASSDNRGSYEQFF. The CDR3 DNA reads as TGTGCCAGCAGTGATAACAGGGGCTCCTATGAGCAGTTCTTC. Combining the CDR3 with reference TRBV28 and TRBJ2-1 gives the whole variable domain DVKVTQSSRYLVKRTGEKVFLECVQDMDHENMFWYRQDPGLGLRLIYFSYDVKMKEKGDIPEGYSVSREKKERFSLILESASTNQTSMYLCASSDNRGSYEQFFGPGTRLTVL.

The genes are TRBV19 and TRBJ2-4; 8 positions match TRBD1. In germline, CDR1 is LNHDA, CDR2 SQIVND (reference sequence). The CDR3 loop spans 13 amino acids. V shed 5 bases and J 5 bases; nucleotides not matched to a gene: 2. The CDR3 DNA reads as TGTGCCAGTAGTGTGGACAGGGAAAACATTCAGTACTTC. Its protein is CASSVDRENIQYF.

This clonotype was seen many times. The CDR3 sequence: CASSLDLSQDTQYF. CDR3 sequence (DNA): TGTGCCAGCAGCTTAGATCTCAGCCAAGATACGCAGTATTTT. The chain is built from TRBV7-6 and TRBJ2-3; D is unclear. Germline lookup yields CDR1 SGHVS and CDR2 FNYEAQ. V gave up 1 base and J gave up 5 bases, with 10 bases separating them. This CDR3 contains 14 residues.

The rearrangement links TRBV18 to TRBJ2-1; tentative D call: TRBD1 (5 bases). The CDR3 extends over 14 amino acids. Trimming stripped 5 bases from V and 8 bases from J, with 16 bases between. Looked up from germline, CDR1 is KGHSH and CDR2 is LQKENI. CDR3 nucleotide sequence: TGTGCCAGCTCATCCGGACAAAAGGCCTATGAGCAGTTCTTC. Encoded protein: CASSSGQKAYEQFF.

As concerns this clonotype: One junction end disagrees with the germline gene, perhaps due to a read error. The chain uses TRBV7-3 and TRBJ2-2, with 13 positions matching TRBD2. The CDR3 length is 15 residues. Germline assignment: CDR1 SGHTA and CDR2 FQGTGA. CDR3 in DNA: TGTGCCAGCAGCCAACTAGCGGGAGGGCCCGGGGAGCTGCTTTTT. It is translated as CASSQLAGGPGELLF.

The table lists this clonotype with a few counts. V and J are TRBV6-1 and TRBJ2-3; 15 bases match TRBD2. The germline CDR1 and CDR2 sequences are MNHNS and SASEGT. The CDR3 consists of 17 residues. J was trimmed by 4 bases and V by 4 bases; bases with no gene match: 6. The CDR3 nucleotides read TGTGCCAGCAGTGGGTGGACTAGCGGGAGGGCCCCAGATACGCAGTATTTT. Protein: CASSGWTSGRAPDTQYF.

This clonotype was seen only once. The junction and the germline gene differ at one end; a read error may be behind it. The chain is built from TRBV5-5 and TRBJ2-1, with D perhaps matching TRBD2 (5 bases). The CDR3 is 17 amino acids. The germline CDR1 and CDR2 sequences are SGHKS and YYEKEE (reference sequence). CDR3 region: CASSPGMCAASYNEQFF. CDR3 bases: TGCGCCAGCAGCCCGGGGATGTGCGCGGCGTCCTACAATGAGCAGTTCTTC.

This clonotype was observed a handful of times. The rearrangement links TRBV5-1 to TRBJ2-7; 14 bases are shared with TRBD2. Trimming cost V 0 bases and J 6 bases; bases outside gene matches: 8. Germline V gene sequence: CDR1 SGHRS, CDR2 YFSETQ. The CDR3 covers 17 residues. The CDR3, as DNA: TGCGCCAGCAGCTTGGCCGGGACTAGCGGGGGCCCCCGCGAGCAGTACTTC. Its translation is CASSLAGTSGGPREQYF.

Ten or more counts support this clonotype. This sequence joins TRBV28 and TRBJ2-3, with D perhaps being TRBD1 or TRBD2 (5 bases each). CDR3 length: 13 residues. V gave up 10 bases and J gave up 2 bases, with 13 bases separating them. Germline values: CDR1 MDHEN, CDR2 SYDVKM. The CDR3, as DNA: TGTGCCATCGGGGCGGTAACCACAGATACGCAGTATTTT. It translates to CAIGAVTTDTQYF.

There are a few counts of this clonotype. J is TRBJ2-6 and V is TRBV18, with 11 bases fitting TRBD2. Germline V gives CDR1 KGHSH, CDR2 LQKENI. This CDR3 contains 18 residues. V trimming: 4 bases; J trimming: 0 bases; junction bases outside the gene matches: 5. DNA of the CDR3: TGTGCCAGCTCACGGGGACTAGCGGACGTCTCTGGGGCCAACGTCCTGACTTTC. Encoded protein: CASSRGLADVSGANVLTF.

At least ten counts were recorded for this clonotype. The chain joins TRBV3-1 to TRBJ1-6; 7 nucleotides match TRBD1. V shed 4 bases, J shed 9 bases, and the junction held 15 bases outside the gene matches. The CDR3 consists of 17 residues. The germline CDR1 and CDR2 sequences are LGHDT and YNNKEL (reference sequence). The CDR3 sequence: CASSPTGQYGGSSPLHF. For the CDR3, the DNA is TGTGCCAGCAGCCCCACGGGACAGTATGGAGGTAGTTCACCCCTCCACTTT.